The source of this TCR beta chain is a study of T cell responses to AZD1222 COVID-19 vaccine. Turning to the study itself: Pooling was applied to second doses at about 4 or about 12 weeks. Study-level findings and limits: Seropositivity was recorded at baseline in only 6 or 7 AZD1222 recipients. Nearly half of unique spike-specific TCRs reportedly avoided B.1.351 and B.1.1.7 mutated regions.

Germline CDR1 is SGHTA and CDR2 is FQGNSA. The CDR3 consists of 16 residues. After removal of 2 bases from V and 4 bases from J, the junction contained 6 bases not matched to a gene. The assay was immunoSEQ multiplex PCR, and TCRdb's table has in-frame clones only and misses some. This repertoire shows about 140,000 clones, over 90% found once; its top ten account for less than 2.5%. As to this clone: The antigen remains undetermined.

The rearrangement joins TRBV7-2 to TRBJ2-2; 8 positions agree with TRBD2. The TCR sequence derives from an adult in good health. Sequencing used peripheral blood, obtained on day 0 of AZD1222 vaccination. CDR3 residues: CASSLYAGGVTGELFF. CDR3 DNA sequence: TGTGCCAGCAGCTTATATGCGGGGGGCGTCACCGGGGAGCTGTTTTTT.